Listed below are T cell receptor beta chains from one sample, sequenced in a study of yellow fever vaccine responses in identical twins. In TCRdb, the RT-PCR reads were re-called with MiXCR into one record per CDR3 protein. The profile shows 17,000 or so distinct CDR3 sequences, roughly three quarters of them singletons. The sequencing here drew on T cells from blood (PBMCs), unsorted or a sorted subset (not recorded which), taken before or after yellow fever vaccination (not recorded which). The receptor source for this set is a woman aged 18-29 years who received the yellow fever vaccine. Both conserved end residues are part of each CDR3. A D gene is named only where the DNA matches it firmly. A clone size is listed for some rows: how often the clone was seen (once, few, many), or a class if it is expanded.

CASSQGLARYEQFF | TGCGCCAGCAGCCAGGGACTAGCTAGGTATGAGCAGTTCTTC | TRBJ2-1 | TRBD2 | - | TRBV4-1
CATGGTVALAKNIQYF | TGTGCCACCGGGGGGACGGTTGCTCTAGCCAAAAACATTCAGTACTTC | TRBJ2-4 | TRBD2 | few | TRBV10-3
CASSEWGGNTEAFF | TGCGCCAGCAGTGAGTGGGGGGGGAACACTGAAGCTTTCTTT | TRBJ1-1 | - | - | TRBV10-1
CASSVGAGGRNEQFF | TGTGCCAGCAGCGTAGGGGCAGGGGGGCGCAATGAGCAGTTCTTC | TRBJ2-1 | - | - | TRBV9
CASSPPQRTNTGELFF | TGTGCCAGCTCACCACCGCAGCGGACGAACACCGGGGAGCTGTTTTTT | TRBJ2-2 | - | - | TRBV18
CASSLGVGGTPLTDTQYF | TGTGCCAGCAGCTTAGGTGTGGGCGGGACTCCACTCACAGATACGCAGTATTTT | TRBJ2-3 | - | - | TRBV11-1
CASSYVLASEQFF | TGTGCCAGCAGTTATGTACTAGCCAGTGAGCAGTTCTTC | TRBJ2-1 | - | - | TRBV11-1
CASSRTGLRRDTQYF | TGCGCCAGCAGCCGAACAGGGCTACGTAGGGATACGCAGTATTTT | TRBJ2-3 | - | - | TRBV4-1
CASSHVGTDSNYGYTF | TGTGCCAGCAGCCACGTCGGGACAGACTCTAACTATGGCTACACCTTC | TRBJ1-2 | TRBD1 | - | TRBV4-2
CASSLARGDSTYNEQFF | TGTGCCAGCAGCTTAGCCCGGGGGGATTCAACCTACAATGAGCAGTTCTTC | TRBJ2-1 | TRBD2 | - | TRBV11-1
CSVWNTGELFF | TGCAGCGTTTGGAACACCGGGGAGCTGTTTTTT | TRBJ2-2 | - | - | TRBV29-1
CASSESWGGEQYF | TGTGCCAGCAGTGAAAGTTGGGGGGGCGAGCAGTACTTC | TRBJ2-7 | TRBD2 | - | TRBV6-1
CASSSARLAGRREQYF | TGTGCCAGCAGCTCAGCACGACTAGCGGGAAGGCGCGAGCAGTACTTC | TRBJ2-7 | TRBD2 | - | TRBV7-1
CASSLGVRSYEQYF | TGTGCCAGCAGCTTAGGGGTTAGGTCATACGAGCAGTACTTC | TRBJ2-7 | - | - | TRBV11-1
CASSLPVGSSYNEQFF | TGCGCCAGCAGCTTGCCGGTGGGGAGCTCCTACAATGAGCAGTTCTTC | TRBJ2-1 | - | - | TRBV5-1
CSASRDSPLHF | TGCAGTGCTAGCCGAGATTCACCCCTCCACTTT | TRBJ1-6 | - | - | TRBV20-1
CASSVAQANEQFF | TGTGCCAGCAGCGTAGCTCAGGCTAATGAGCAGTTCTTC | TRBJ2-1 | - | - | TRBV9
CSARRDTNYGYTF | TGCAGTGCTAGAAGGGACACTAACTATGGCTACACCTTC | TRBJ1-2 | - | - | TRBV20-1
CASSQDSSKYEQFF | TGTGCCAGCAGCCAAGACTCGAGCAAGTATGAGCAGTTCTTC | TRBJ2-1 | - | - | TRBV4-2
CSARDPTGNTEAFF | TGCAGTGCTAGAGACCCGACAGGGAACACTGAAGCTTTCTTT | TRBJ1-1 | - | - | TRBV20-1
CASRGSASGFLGDTQYF | TGTGCCTCAAGGGGGTCGGCTAGCGGGTTCCTTGGAGATACGCAGTATTTT | TRBJ2-3 | TRBD2 | - | TRBV11-2
CASSQSSGRQEFF | TGTGCCAGCAGCCAATCTAGCGGGAGACAGGAGTTCTTC | TRBJ2-1 | TRBD2 | - | TRBV14
CASSIGQGTNTEAFF | TGCGCCAGCAGCATCGGACAGGGGACGAACACTGAAGCTTTCTTT | TRBJ1-1 | TRBD1 | - | TRBV10-1
CASSELTGGKYEQYF | TGCGCCAGCAGTGAGTTAACAGGGGGCAAGTACGAGCAGTACTTC | TRBJ2-7 | TRBD1 | - | TRBV10-1
CASSQDNPPGNTIYF | TGCGCCAGCAGCCAAGATAACCCACCTGGAAACACCATATATTTT | TRBJ1-3 | - | few | TRBV4-1
CAISRGTTEAFF | TGTGCCATCAGCCGGGGTACCACTGAAGCTTTCTTT | TRBJ1-1 | - | - | TRBV10-3
CATSSSSRQIYYGYTF | TGTGCCACCAGCAGTTCCTCGCGACAGATCTACTATGGCTACACCTTC | TRBJ1-2 | - | - | TRBV15
CATRESGLYGYTF | TGTGCCACCAGAGAGTCAGGCCTCTATGGCTACACCTTC | TRBJ1-2 | - | few | TRBV15
CASSEENSNQPQHF | TGTGCCAGCAGTGAGGAGAATAGCAATCAGCCCCAGCATTTT | TRBJ1-5 | - | - | TRBV2
CATSDSHRGIETQYF | TGTGCCACCAGTGATAGCCACAGGGGGATAGAGACCCAGTACTTC | TRBJ2-5 | TRBD1 | few | TRBV24-1
CAITSVWGTDTQYF | TGTGCCATCACCAGTGTGTGGGGCACAGATACGCAGTATTTT | TRBJ2-3 | - | few | TRBV10-3
CAIRTSGGEETQYF | TGTGCCATCAGGACTAGCGGGGGGGAAGAGACCCAGTACTTC | TRBJ2-5 | TRBD2 | once | TRBV10-3
CASSQDLEGYTF | TGCGCCAGCAGCCAAGACTTGGAAGGCTACACCTTC | TRBJ1-2 | - | - | TRBV4-1
CASSLALGSGDEQYF | TGTGCCAGCAGCTTAGCGCTCGGGAGTGGGGACGAGCAGTACTTC | TRBJ2-7 | - | once | TRBV7-6
CASSPDIYTEAFF | TGTGCCAGCTCCCCGGACATTTACACTGAAGCTTTCTTT | TRBJ1-1 | - | - | TRBV18
CASRPTGNYGYTF | TGTGCCAGCAGGCCTACAGGGAACTATGGCTACACCTTC | TRBJ1-2 | - | few | TRBV28
CASSLTDNEQFF | TGTGCCAGCAGCTTGACAGACAATGAGCAGTTCTTC | TRBJ2-1 | - | - | TRBV2
CASMSFGVGNQPQHF | TGTGCCAGCATGTCCTTCGGGGTGGGCAATCAGCCCCAGCATTTT | TRBJ1-5 | - | - | TRBV28
CASSFQVRTDTQYF | TGTGCCAGCAGCTTTCAGGTCCGCACAGATACGCAGTATTTT | TRBJ2-3 | - | few | TRBV11-3
CASRIPGSEKLFF | TGTGCCAGCAGGATCCCAGGGAGCGAAAAACTGTTTTTT | TRBJ1-4 | - | - | TRBV27